These 17 T cell receptor beta chains originate from one sample sequenced in a study of T cells in Graves' hyperthyroidism and ophthalmopathy. RNA transcripts were the template for amplifying TCR beta CDR3 regions. The TCR CDR3 first-round RT-PCR relied on the HTBI primer set. TCRdb reprocessed the multiplex PCR reads via MiXCR and lists one record per CDR3 protein. The data show some 500,000 distinct CDR3 sequences, with about 15% seen just once and 15% to 20% held by the top ten. The sequenced material came from blood. The receptors originated from a young woman with Graves' hyperthyroidism.

The V gene is TRBV28, the J gene TRBJ1-4, with D possibly being TRBD1 (6 bases). The V gene lost 8 bases and the J gene lost 6 bases, with 16 bases spanning the gap. The CDR3 has 14 residues. In germline, CDR1 is MDHEN, CDR2 SYDVKM. CDR3 bases: TGTGCCAGCTCCCCGGGGGGGGCGGATGAAAAACTGTTTTTT. It translates to CASSPGGADEKLFF.

This clonotype occurred many times. This chain uses TRBV12-3 or TRBV12-4 with TRBJ2-1; perhaps TRBD2 as D (5 bases). V was pared by 7 bases and J by 8 bases, with 15 bases between. This CDR3 has 13 residues. The CDR3 is CASTGSPRHEQFF. CDR3 sequence (DNA): TGTGCCAGCACGGGGTCCCCTCGCCATGAGCAGTTCTTC.

The CDR3: CASPGRRIRYGTEAFF. The CDR3 DNA reads TGTGCCAGCCCGGGCAGGCGAATTAGATATGGCACTGAAGCTTTCTTT. The rearrangement links TRBV2 to TRBJ1-1; no definite D call. Per germline, CDR1 SNHLY and CDR2 FYNNEI. The CDR3 sequence is 16 residues long. V lost 8 bases and J 4 bases, leaving 23 bases between the germline ends. The full variable domain, completed using reference TRBV2 and TRBJ1-1, is EPEVTQTPSHQVTQMGQEVILRCVPISNHLYFYWYRQILGQKVEFLVSFYNNEISEKSEIFDDQFSVERPDGSNFTLKIRSTKLEDSAMYFCASPGRRIRYGTEAFFGQGTRLTVV.

This clonotype was recorded at least ten times. V usage is TRBV12-3 or TRBV12-4 and J usage is TRBJ1-5; 9 bases agree with TRBD1. Trimming at V came to 6 bases and at J to 3 bases, leaving 9 bases not matched to a gene. This CDR3 is 16 amino acids long. In DNA, the CDR3 is TGTGCCAGCAGATCCACAGGGGGCACGCACAATCAGCCCCAGCATTTT. Translation gives CASRSTGGTHNQPQHF.

This clonotype was counted ten times or more. V usage is TRBV20-1 and J usage is TRBJ1-1, with no clear D. The CDR3 runs 13 residues. V was cut by 0 bases and J by 8 bases, with 13 bases left in between. The germline gives CDR1 DFQATT, CDR2 SNEGSKA (reference sequence). The CDR3 DNA follows: TGCAGTGCTAGAGATCACCGGGGTATCGAAGCTTTCTTT. Protein product: CSARDHRGIEAFF.

This clonotype was counted ten times or more. The gene calls are TRBV2 and TRBJ2-7, with TRBD1 matching 10 bases. This CDR3 is built from 13 residues. V dropped 7 bases and J dropped 7; count of bases not matched to a gene: 7. CDR1 is SNHLY and CDR2 is FYNNEI in the germline V gene. The CDR3 is CASIRQGAREQYF. CDR3 nucleotide sequence: TGTGCCAGCATCCGACAGGGGGCGAGGGAGCAGTACTTC.

This clonotype was picked up many times. This chain links TRBV12-3 or TRBV12-4 with TRBJ1-5; D unclear. The germline V and J ends were trimmed by 3 bases and 0 bases, with 3 bases remaining between them. The CDR3 contains 13 residues. The CDR3 loop reads CASSFGSNQPQHF. CDR3 sequence (DNA): TGTGCCAGCAGTTTTGGTAGCAATCAGCCCCAGCATTTT.

The rearrangement joins TRBV24-1 to TRBJ1-2; D not certain. This CDR3 spans 16 amino acids. Trimming stripped 1 base from V and 0 bases from J, with 11 bases between. Germline assignment: CDR1 KGHDR and CDR2 SFDVKD. The chain's CDR3 is CATSDFFGKSNYGYTF. CDR3 coding DNA: TGTGCCACCAGTGATTTTTTCGGCAAATCTAACTATGGCTACACCTTC.

The rearrangement uses TRBV3-1 and TRBJ1-4, with 9 bases matching TRBD1. Germline loops: CDR1 LGHDT, CDR2 YNNKEL (reference sequence). After removal of 0 bases from V and 10 bases from J, the junction contained 12 bases not matched to a gene. CDR3 length: 17 amino acids. CDR3: CASSQDFVGTGQGKLFF. The CDR3 bases are TGTGCCAGCAGCCAAGATTTCGTAGGGACAGGGCAAGGAAAACTGTTTTTT.

J is TRBJ2-2 and V is TRBV13; 8 bases align to TRBD1. Germline lookup yields CDR1 PRHDT and CDR2 FYEKMQ (reference sequence). J was trimmed by 6 bases and V by 4 bases; bases with no gene match: 19. There are 19 residues in the CDR3. Here the CDR3 DNA reads TGTGCCAGCAGCTCCACACTAGGACAGGGCTCGGGAAACGCCGGGGAGCTGTTTTTT. As protein: CASSSTLGQGSGNAGELFF.

This clonotype was seen many times. The chain has TRBV7-9 and TRBJ2-5, with 9 bases matching TRBD1. V was pared by 4 bases and J by 5 bases, with 11 bases of the junction left unmatched. The germline V gene encodes CDR1 SEHNR and CDR2 FQNEAQ (reference sequence). The CDR3 totals 16 residues. The CDR3 DNA reads TGTGCCAGCAGCTCGAAATCCGGGACAGGGTTGGAGACCCAGTACTTC. Translating gives CASSSKSGTGLETQYF.

This clonotype was detected ten times or more. The gene calls are TRBV6-5 and TRBJ2-5; D uncertain. Germline V gives CDR1 MNHEY, CDR2 SVGAGI. V lost 2 bases, J lost 2 bases, and 15 bases lay in between. This CDR3 spans 16 amino acids. The DNA of the CDR3 is TGTGCCAGCAGTTACCCTGTATCGGAAAGGCAAGAGACCCAGTACTTC. It codes for CASSYPVSERQETQYF.

The chain employs TRBV13 and TRBJ2-2, with D perhaps matching TRBD1 or TRBD2 (5 bases each). The V end was cut by 4 bases, the J end by 5 bases, with 14 bases between. The CDR3 sequence is 15 residues long. Germline values: CDR1 PRHDT, CDR2 FYEKMQ (reference sequence). The DNA of the CDR3 is TGTGCCAGCAGCTCCCGGGACCCCCAAACCGGGGAGCTGTTTTTT. It yields the protein CASSSRDPQTGELFF. Based on the CDR3 plus reference TRBV13 and TRBJ2-2, the full variable domain is AAGVIQSPRHLIKEKRETATLKCYPIPRHDTVYWYQQGPGQDPQFLISFYEKMQSDKGSIPDRFSAQQFSDYHSELNMSSLELGDSALYFCASSSRDPQTGELFFGEGSRLTVL.

This chain links TRBV7-3 with TRBJ2-5; the D call may be TRBD1 or TRBD2 (6 bases each). Trimming shortened V by 5 bases and J by 4 bases, and 14 bases separated the two germline ends. CDR1 is SGHTA, CDR2 FQGTGA, per germline. The CDR3 is made up of 14 amino acids. The CDR3 loop is CASSPGGRPETQYF. In nucleotides, the CDR3 is TGTGCCAGCAGCCCCGGGGGCCGCCCAGAGACCCAGTACTTC.

This chain links TRBV4-1 with TRBJ1-1, with 7 bases fitting TRBD1. Losses at the gene ends were 0 bases for V and 0 bases for J; bases not matched to a gene: 10. The CDR3 spans 18 residues. Germline V gene lookup returns CDR1 MGHRA and CDR2 YSYEKL. The CDR3 spells CASSQEGSAGTVNTEAFF. The CDR3 DNA reads as TGCGCCAGCAGCCAAGAAGGATCTGCCGGGACAGTGAACACTGAAGCTTTCTTT.

This chain joins TRBV19 and TRBJ1-1; a possible D gene is TRBD1 (5 bases). Trimming shortened V by 1 base and J by 8 bases, and 11 bases separated the two germline ends. The CDR3 spans 13 residues. Germline CDR1 and CDR2: LNHDA and SQIVND (reference sequence). The CDR3 DNA follows: TGTGCCAGTAGTATAGGGGGGGACGGCGAAGCTTTCTTT. Translation gives CASSIGGDGEAFF.

This clonotype has a handful of counts. The V gene is TRBV7-9, the J gene TRBJ1-1; no reliable D call. Germline CDR1 is SEHNR and CDR2 is FQNEAQ (reference sequence). The CDR3 is 14 amino acids. V lost 2 bases and J 2 bases, leaving 9 bases between the germline ends. The CDR3, as DNA: TGTGCCAGCAGCTTATCTGTATTTAACACTGAAGCTTTCTTT. It encodes CASSLSVFNTEAFF.